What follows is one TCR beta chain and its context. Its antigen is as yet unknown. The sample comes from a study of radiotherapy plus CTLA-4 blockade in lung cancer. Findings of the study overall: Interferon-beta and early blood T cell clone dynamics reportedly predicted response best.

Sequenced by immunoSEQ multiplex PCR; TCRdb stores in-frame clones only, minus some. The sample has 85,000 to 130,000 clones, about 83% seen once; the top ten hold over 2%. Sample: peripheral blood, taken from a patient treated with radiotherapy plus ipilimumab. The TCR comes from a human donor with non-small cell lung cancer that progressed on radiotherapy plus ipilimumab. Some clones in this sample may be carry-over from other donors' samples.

CDR3 loop: CASSQDRGGANEKLFF. CDR3 sequence (DNA): TGTGCCAGCAGCCAAGATAGGGGGGGCGCAAATGAAAAACTGTTTTTT. The chain employs TRBV4-2 and TRBJ1-4; the D gene is possibly TRBD1 (6 bases). CDR3 length: 16 residues. Germline V gene data show CDR1 as LGHNA and CDR2 as YNFKEQ. The V and J ends lost 0 bases and 5 bases respectively, with 13 bases between them.